The 28 T cell receptor beta chains given below trace back to one sample, sequenced in a study of graft-versus-host responses after intestinal transplantation. The protocol was immunoSEQ multiplex PCR, while the TCRdb copy is restricted to in-frame clones and leaves out a portion. In the table there are tens of thousands of clones, around 92% of which are singletons. Their target antigens are unknown. The sequences come from unstimulated CD8+ T cells sorted from spleen or lymph node cells, collected before intestinal transplant. Source of these receptors: a human donor who received an intestinal transplant.

V gene TRBV29-1 combines with J gene TRBJ1-5, with a weak D call TRBD1 (5 bases). Trimming stripped 4 bases from V and 6 bases from J, with 13 bases between. Germline assignment: CDR1 SQVTM and CDR2 ANQGSEA. The CDR3 runs to 13 residues. CDR3 protein: CSVAVGEGQPQHF. CDR3 bases: TGCAGCGTTGCGGTGGGGGAGGGTCAGCCCCAGCATTTT.

The gene calls are TRBV5-1 and TRBJ2-7; TRBD2 might be the D (5 bases). V lost 2 bases and J 3 bases, leaving 9 bases between the germline ends. The CDR3 is 13 amino acids. CDR1 is SGHRS and CDR2 is YFSETQ in the germline V gene. The CDR3 nucleotides are TGCGCCAGCAGCTTTAGCGTCAACTACGAGCAGTACTTC. This encodes CASSFSVNYEQYF.

The V gene is TRBV29-1, the J gene TRBJ2-4; 7 bases are a match to TRBD1. CDR1 and CDR2 (germline): SQVTM, ANQGSEA. The V and J ends lost 2 bases and 0 bases, in that order; junction bases with no gene match: 13. CDR3 size: 18 residues. CDR3 loop: CSVEPKPDRPLAKNIQYF. Written as DNA, the CDR3 is TGCAGCGTTGAACCGAAGCCGGACAGGCCCCTAGCCAAAAACATTCAGTACTTC.

This clone was detected only a few times. Other DNA sequences within the sample encode an identical CDR3. The chain carries TRBV28 and TRBJ1-5; 7 bases are a match to TRBD1. This CDR3 is 12 amino acids long. Germline V gene sequence: CDR1 MDHEN, CDR2 SYDVKM. V lost 6 bases, J lost 6 bases, and 2 bases stayed unmatched. CDR3 coding DNA: TGTGCCAGCAGACAGGGGAGTCAGCCCCAGCATTTT. This gives the protein CASRQGSQPQHF.

The V call is TRBV28, the J call TRBJ1-5, with D possibly being TRBD1 (6 bases). V shed 2 bases and J shed 5 bases, with 19 bases lying between them. The CDR3 totals 17 residues. Germline CDR1 is MDHEN and CDR2 is SYDVKM. DNA for the CDR3: TGTGCCAGCAGTTTAAATGGCCGTGAGGGGGTGTATCAGCCCCAGCATTTT. Protein product: CASSLNGREGVYQPQHF. Full variable domain (outside the CDR3, taken from reference TRBV28 and TRBJ1-5): DVKVTQSSRYLVKRTGEKVFLECVQDMDHENMFWYRQDPGLGLRLIYFSYDVKMKEKGDIPEGYSVSREKKERFSLILESASTNQTSMYLCASSLNGREGVYQPQHFGDGTRLSIL.

This rearrangement joins TRBV4-2 to TRBJ2-3; perhaps TRBD1 as D (5 bases). V was pared by 3 bases and J by 6 bases, with 19 bases between. The CDR3 is 16 amino acids. CDR1 and CDR2 from the germline V gene are LGHNA and YNFKEQ. DNA for the CDR3: TGTGCCAGCAGCCACGGTACAGGCCCCCCTGGGGATACGCAGTATTTT. Translation gives CASSHGTGPPGDTQYF.

The genes are TRBV5-1 and TRBJ2-7; 10 bases match TRBD1. The CDR3 consists of 13 residues. V lost 2 bases, J lost 5 bases, and 1 base stayed unmatched. Germline V lookup: CDR1 SGHRS, CDR2 YFSETQ. CDR3 DNA sequence: TGCGCCAGCAGCTTTGGACAGGGGGACGAGCAGTACTTC. Residues: CASSFGQGDEQYF.

The J gene is TRBJ2-5, the V gene TRBV27; D is perhaps TRBD1 (5 bases). V was cut by 6 bases and J by 1 base, with 15 bases left in between. CDR3 length equals 15 residues. Germline V CDR1 and CDR2: MNHEY, SMNVEV (reference sequence). CDR3 sequence: CASREQGGAQETQYF. DNA for the CDR3: TGTGCCAGCAGGGAGCAAGGTGGGGCCCAAGAGACCCAGTACTTC.

A single count supports this clone. The chain combines TRBV27 with TRBJ2-1; TRBD1 matches 7 bases. Trimming took 4 bases from V and 3 from J; bases not matched to a gene: 3. The CDR3 consists of 14 residues. The V gene's germline CDR1 is MNHEY and CDR2 SMNVEV (reference sequence). In nucleotides, the CDR3 is TGTGCCAGCAGTTCTGACAGGGACTACAATGAGCAGTTCTTC. This translates into CASSSDRDYNEQFF.

The gene calls are TRBV27 and TRBJ2-1; tentative D call: TRBD1 (5 bases). The V gene's germline CDR1 is MNHEY and CDR2 SMNVEV (reference sequence). This CDR3 spans 16 amino acids. V was shortened by 1 base and J by 4 bases, with 14 bases between the two germline ends. CDR3 in DNA: TGTGCCAGCAGTTTATTTGATCCAGGGCCTTACAATGAGCAGTTCTTC. Translation gives CASSLFDPGPYNEQFF.

The chain carries TRBV27 and TRBJ2-7; 10 bases map to TRBD2. CDR3 length: 16 amino acids. Germline-derived CDR1 and CDR2 are MNHEY and SMNVEV (reference sequence). Trimming at V came to 4 bases and at J to 1 base, leaving 7 bases not matched to a gene. Here the CDR3 DNA reads TGTGCCAGCAGTTCGCCCCAGCGGGAGGGTTCCTACGAGCAGTACTTC. Protein sequence: CASSSPQREGSYEQYF.

V gene TRBV27 combines with J gene TRBJ2-1, with D possibly matching TRBD1 (6 bases). The CDR3 has 16 residues. Trimming left V 0 bases short and J 6 bases short, with 15 bases between. Germline V lookup: CDR1 MNHEY, CDR2 SMNVEV (reference sequence). CDR3 DNA sequence: TGTGCCAGCAGTTTATCCGGACAGTCTTTCGGCAATGAGCAGTTCTTC. This encodes CASSLSGQSFGNEQFF.

Comments on this clone: At the DNA level, this CDR3 is encoded by other sequences in the same sample as well. The genes are TRBV7-6 and TRBJ2-7, with TRBD2 identical over 8 bases. The V gene end was trimmed by 1 base and the J gene end by 0 bases; junction bases not matched to a gene: 5. The CDR3 consists of 16 residues. Germline CDR1 and CDR2: SGHVS and FNYEAQ. CDR3 sequence: CASSLGGSGVSYEQYF. For the CDR3, the DNA is TGTGCCAGCAGCTTAGGGGGTAGCGGGGTCTCCTACGAGCAGTACTTC.

This sequence joins TRBV5-4 and TRBJ2-7; maybe TRBD2 (6 bases). Between the trimmed V and J ends, which lost 4 bases and 5 bases, there was a span of 25 bases. The CDR3 sequence is 17 residues long. CDR1 is SGHNT, CDR2 YYREEE, per germline (reference sequence). CDR3 loop: CASSGGGRKGRSDEQYF. In DNA form, the CDR3 reads TGTGCCAGCAGCGGGGGTGGGCGAAAGGGGAGGTCCGACGAGCAGTACTTC. Complete variable domain (other parts from reference TRBV5-4 and TRBJ2-7): ETGVTQSPTHLIKTRGQQVTLRCSSQSGHNTVSWYQQALGQGPQFIFQYYREEENGRGNFPPRFSGLQFPNYSSELNVNALELDDSALYLCASSGGGRKGRSDEQYFGPGTRLTVT.

CDR3 amino acids: CASHRGRYGELFF. In DNA, the CDR3 is TGTGCCAGCCACCGAGGGAGATACGGGGAGCTGTTTTTT. The gene calls are TRBV27 and TRBJ2-2; D possibly corresponds to TRBD2 (5 bases). The length of the CDR3 is 13 residues. Per germline, CDR1 MNHEY and CDR2 SMNVEV (reference sequence). Trimming removed 8 bases from V and 7 bases from J, with 14 bases in between.

The rearrangement uses TRBV9 and TRBJ1-1; D is unclear. CDR1 SGDLS and CDR2 YYNGEE come from the germline V gene. CDR3 length: 14 amino acids. Trimming left V 4 bases short and J 0 bases short, with 10 bases between. This chain's CDR3 is CASSPTGLNTEAFF. DNA for the CDR3: TGTGCCAGCAGCCCAACCGGTTTGAACACTGAAGCTTTCTTT.

This clone has only a few counts. The rearrangement uses TRBV6-4 and TRBJ2-2, with 13 bases that match TRBD2. V trimming: 2 bases; J trimming: 4 bases; junction bases outside the gene matches: 1. From germline, CDR1 is MRHNA and CDR2 SNTAGT. The length of the CDR3 is 16 residues. CDR3 in DNA: TGTGCCAGCAGTGACGGGACTAGCGGGACCACCGGGGAGCTGTTTTTT. Translated, it gives CASSDGTSGTTGELFF.

The chain employs TRBV9 and TRBJ2-7; no clear D. V shed 0 bases and J shed 3 bases, with 7 bases lying between them. Germline V gene sequence: CDR1 SGDLS, CDR2 YYNGEE. There are 13 residues in the CDR3. The CDR3 DNA reads TGTGCCAGCAGCGTAGCTCCCCTCTACGAGCAGTACTTC. This translates into CASSVAPLYEQYF. Combining the CDR3 with reference TRBV9 and TRBJ2-7 gives the whole variable domain DSGVTQTPKHLITATGQRVTLRCSPRSGDLSVYWYQQSLDQGLQFLIQYYNGEERAKGNILERFSAQQFPDLHSELNLSSLELGDSALYFCASSVAPLYEQYFGPGTRLTVT.

A few counts support this clone. The CDR3 nucleotides are TGTGCCAGCGGGCCGGAGGATCAGCCCCAGCATTTT. Translated, it gives CASGPEDQPQHF. The chain carries TRBV28 and TRBJ1-5; D gene ambiguous. The ends were cut back, 8 bases at V and 5 bases at J, with 10 bases in the middle. This CDR3 comprises 12 residues. Germline V gene sequence: CDR1 MDHEN, CDR2 SYDVKM.

V gene TRBV6-5 combines with J gene TRBJ1-1; 7 positions agree with TRBD1. The CDR3 length is 13 residues. The trim removed 8 bases at V and 4 bases at J, leaving 7 bases unmatched. Germline V gene lookup returns CDR1 MNHEY and CDR2 SVGAGI. CDR3 coding DNA: TGTGCCAGCTCAGACAGGGCTGGCACTGAAGCTTTCTTT. Its protein is CASSDRAGTEAFF.

The chain joins TRBV5-6 to TRBJ2-5; the match to TRBD1 covers 10 bases. This CDR3 comprises 14 residues. Germline CDR1 and CDR2: SGHDT and YYEEEE. Losses at the gene ends were 7 bases for V and 9 bases for J; bases not matched to a gene: 12. CDR3 residues: CASAGTGAAWAQYF. As DNA, the CDR3 is TGTGCCAGCGCAGGGACAGGGGCGGCGTGGGCCCAGTACTTC.

V and J are TRBV28 and TRBJ2-3; D is possibly TRBD2 (6 bases). V gave up 6 bases and J gave up 10 bases, with 14 bases separating them. The CDR3 loop spans 12 amino acids. The germline V gene has CDR1 MDHEN and CDR2 SYDVKM. CDR3 coding DNA: TGTGCCAGCAGGGCTAGCGAACACCCGCAGTATTTT. It is translated as CASRASEHPQYF.

V usage is TRBV14 and J usage is TRBJ2-1, with D possibly being TRBD2 (5 bases). Germline V gene sequence: CDR1 SGHDN, CDR2 FVKESK. Trimming removed 4 bases from V and 3 bases from J, with 13 bases in between. The CDR3 has 15 residues. CDR3 coding DNA: TGTGCCAGCAGCCCCCCTGCAAGCGGCTACAATGAGCAGTTCTTC. Its protein is CASSPPASGYNEQFF.

The chain uses TRBV5-6 and TRBJ2-5, with D possibly TRBD1 on 6 matching bases. This CDR3 has 15 amino acids. The V and J ends lost 3 bases and 2 bases respectively, with 14 bases between them. Germline V gives CDR1 SGHDT, CDR2 YYEEEE. CDR3 in amino acids: CASSSQGQGQETQYF. The DNA for the CDR3 is TGTGCCAGCAGCTCCCAGGGGCAGGGACAAGAGACCCAGTACTTC.

This chain connects TRBV7-9 to TRBJ2-3, with D possibly matching TRBD2 (5 bases). From germline, CDR1 is SEHNR and CDR2 FQNEAQ (reference sequence). V lost 8 bases and J 4 bases, leaving 19 bases between the germline ends. The CDR3 contains 15 residues. The CDR3 nucleotides are TGTGCCAGCCTTGACCTTGCGGCGGGTGCAGATACGCAGTATTTT. This encodes CASLDLAAGADTQYF.

This chain uses TRBV4-1 with TRBJ2-7, with D maybe TRBD1 (7 bases). Germline V gene sequence: CDR1 MGHRA, CDR2 YSYEKL. The CDR3 runs to 15 residues. V dropped 3 bases and J dropped 3 bases, with 15 bases sitting between them. CDR3 sequence: CASSHHRGGGYEQYF. In nucleotides, the CDR3 is TGCGCCAGCAGCCACCACAGGGGAGGAGGCTACGAGCAGTACTTC.

A few counts support this clone. Additional DNA sequences in this sample encode the identical CDR3. The J gene is TRBJ2-5, the V gene TRBV6-1; 14 nucleotides align to TRBD2. V lost 4 bases, J lost 4 bases, and 2 bases stayed unmatched. Germline CDR1 MNHNS, CDR2 SASEGT. This CDR3 is built from 15 residues. DNA for the CDR3: TGTGCCAGCAGTGGACTAGCGGGAGGGCCAGAGACCCAGTACTTC. It encodes CASSGLAGGPETQYF.

The rearrangement uses TRBV5-1 and TRBJ2-1; the match to TRBD2 covers 9 bases. V lost 4 bases and J lost 1; bases outside the gene matches: 9. The CDR3 spans 17 residues. Germline CDR1 SGHRS, CDR2 YFSETQ. As DNA, the CDR3 is TGCGCCAGCAGCAATCTTTTAGCGGGAGAGTCCTACAATGAGCAGTTCTTC. Its protein product is CASSNLLAGESYNEQFF.